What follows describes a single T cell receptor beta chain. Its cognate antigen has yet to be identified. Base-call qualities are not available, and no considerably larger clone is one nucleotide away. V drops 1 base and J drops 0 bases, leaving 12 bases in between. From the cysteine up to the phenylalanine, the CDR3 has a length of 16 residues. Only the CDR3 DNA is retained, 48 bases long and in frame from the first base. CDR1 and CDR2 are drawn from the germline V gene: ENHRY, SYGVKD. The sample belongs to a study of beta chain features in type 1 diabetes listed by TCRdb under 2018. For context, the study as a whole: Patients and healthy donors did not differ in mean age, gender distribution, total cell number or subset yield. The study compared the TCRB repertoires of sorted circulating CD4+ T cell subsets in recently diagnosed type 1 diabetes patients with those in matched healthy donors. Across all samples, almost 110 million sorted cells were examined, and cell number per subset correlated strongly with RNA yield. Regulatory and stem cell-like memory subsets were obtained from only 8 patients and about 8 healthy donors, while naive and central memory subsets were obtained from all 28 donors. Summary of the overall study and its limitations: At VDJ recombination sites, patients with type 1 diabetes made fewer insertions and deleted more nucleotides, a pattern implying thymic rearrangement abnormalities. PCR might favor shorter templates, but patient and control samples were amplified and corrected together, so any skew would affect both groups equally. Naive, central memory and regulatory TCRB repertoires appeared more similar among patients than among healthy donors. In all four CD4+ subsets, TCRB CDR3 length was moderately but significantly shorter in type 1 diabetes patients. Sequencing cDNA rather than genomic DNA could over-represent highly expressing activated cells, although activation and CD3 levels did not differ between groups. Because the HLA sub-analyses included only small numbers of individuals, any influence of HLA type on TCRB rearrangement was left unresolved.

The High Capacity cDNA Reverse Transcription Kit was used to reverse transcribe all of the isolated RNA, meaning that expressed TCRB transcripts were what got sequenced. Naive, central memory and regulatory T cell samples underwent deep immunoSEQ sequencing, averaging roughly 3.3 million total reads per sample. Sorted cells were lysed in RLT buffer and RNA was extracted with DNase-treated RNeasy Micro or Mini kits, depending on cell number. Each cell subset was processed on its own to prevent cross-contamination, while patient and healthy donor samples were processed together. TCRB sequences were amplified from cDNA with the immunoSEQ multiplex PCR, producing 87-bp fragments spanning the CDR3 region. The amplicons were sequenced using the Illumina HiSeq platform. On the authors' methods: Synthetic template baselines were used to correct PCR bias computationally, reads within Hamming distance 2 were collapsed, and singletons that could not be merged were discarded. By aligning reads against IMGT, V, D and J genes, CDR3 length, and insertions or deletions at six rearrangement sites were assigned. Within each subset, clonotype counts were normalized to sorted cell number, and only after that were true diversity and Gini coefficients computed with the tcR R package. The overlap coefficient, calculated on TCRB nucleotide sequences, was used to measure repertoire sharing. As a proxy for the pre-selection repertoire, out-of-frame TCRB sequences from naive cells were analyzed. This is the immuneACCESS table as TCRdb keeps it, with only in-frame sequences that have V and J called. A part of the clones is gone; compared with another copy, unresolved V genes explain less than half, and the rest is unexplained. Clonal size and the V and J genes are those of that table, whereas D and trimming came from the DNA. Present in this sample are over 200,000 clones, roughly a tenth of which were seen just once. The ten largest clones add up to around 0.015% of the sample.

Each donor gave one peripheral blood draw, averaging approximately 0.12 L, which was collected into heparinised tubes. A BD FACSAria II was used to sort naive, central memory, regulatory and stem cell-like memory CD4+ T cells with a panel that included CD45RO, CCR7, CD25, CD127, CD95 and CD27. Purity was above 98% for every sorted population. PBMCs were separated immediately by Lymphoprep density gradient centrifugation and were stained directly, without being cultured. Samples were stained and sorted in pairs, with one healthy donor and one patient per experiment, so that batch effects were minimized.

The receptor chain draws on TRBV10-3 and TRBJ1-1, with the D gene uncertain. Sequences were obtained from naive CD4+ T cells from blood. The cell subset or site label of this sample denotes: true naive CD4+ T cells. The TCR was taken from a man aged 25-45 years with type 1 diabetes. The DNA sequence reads TGTGCCATCAGTGAGTTTTCCCTTACTATGAACACTGAAGCTTTCTTT. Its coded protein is CAISEFSLTMNTEAFF.